The 26 T cell receptor beta chains given below trace back to one sample, sequenced in a study of low-dose radiotherapy and immunotherapy resistance in tumors (dated by TCRdb to 2022 to 2024). Superscript III and a set of TRAV- and TRBV-specific primers were used to synthesize first-strand cDNA, so that both TCRalpha and TCRbeta chains were covered. TCRs were amplified with Phusion for around 19 PCR cycles, with a constant-region primer paired with the adapter attached to the V primers. TCRdb reprocessed the public reads (quality trimming at Q25 with fastp, clone calling with MiXCR) and kept in-frame beta chains. Entries are consolidated by CDR3 protein sequence, retaining the most common genes and DNA. The sample table records 10,000 to 15,000 distinct CDR3 sequences; 76% of these occur just once. About 3% of the sample is taken by the ten largest. Receptor source: a human donor with advanced metastatic prostate, ovarian, gallbladder or colorectal cancer (not recorded which). This table probably holds off-target reads from a library built for another chain.

The CDR3 nucleotides are TGTGCCAGTATCCGAGGGGACAGGGATTTGAACACTGAAGCTTTCTTT. It specifies CASIRGDRDLNTEAFF. The chain is built from TRBV19 and TRBJ1-1, with 9 bases identical to TRBD1. V lost 7 bases and J lost 0; bases outside the gene matches: 9. CDR1 is LNHDA and CDR2 is SQIVND in the germline V gene (reference sequence). This CDR3 has 16 residues.

In its sample, this clonotype was seen a few times. The chain joins TRBV21-1 to TRBJ2-7. TRBV21-1 is labeled a pseudogene. The CDR3 consists of 15 residues. CDR3 loop: CASSNPWLRSYEQYF. The CDR3 DNA reads as TGTGCCAGCAGCAACCCATGGCTGAGATCCTACGAGCAGTACTTC.

V usage is TRBV30 and J usage is TRBJ2-6; 8 bases align to TRBD1. The V segment lost 2 bases and the J segment 2 bases; nucleotides outside the gene matches: 8. The CDR3 extends over 17 amino acids. CDR1 is GTSNPN and CDR2 is SVGIG in the germline V gene (reference sequence). The CDR3 region has the DNA TGTGCCTGGAGTAGCAGACAGGGGTGGACTGGGGCCAACGTCCTGACTTTC. It encodes CAWSSRQGWTGANVLTF.

The genes are TRBV5-1 and TRBJ2-2, with D hard to call. With 0 bases removed from V and 5 bases from J, the gap between germline ends came to 5 bases. Germline-derived CDR1 and CDR2 are SGHRS and YFSETQ. The CDR3 sequence is 13 residues long. In DNA, the CDR3 is TGCGCCAGCAGCTTGGCTTTGACCGGGGAGCTGTTTTTT. Amino acid sequence: CASSLALTGELFF.

The CDR3 here is CASSRRIDRNEEKLFF. CDR3 sequence (DNA): TGCGCCAGCAGCCGAAGAATAGACAGGAACGAGGAAAAACTGTTTTTT. This chain links TRBV4-1 with TRBJ1-4; D possibly corresponds to TRBD1 (6 bases). The germline V and J ends were trimmed by 4 bases and 8 bases, with 20 bases remaining between them. The CDR3 runs to 16 residues. The germline gives CDR1 MGHRA, CDR2 YSYEKL.

The genes are TRBV2 and TRBJ2-6, with D tentatively TRBD2 (6 bases). Germline V lookup: CDR1 SNHLY, CDR2 FYNNEI. The CDR3 sequence is 17 residues long. The V gene lost 3 bases and the J gene lost 0 bases, with 12 bases spanning the gap. The CDR3 here is CASSDWAGSSGANVLTF. DNA of the CDR3: TGTGCCAGCAGTGATTGGGCGGGGAGCTCTGGGGCCAACGTCCTGACTTTC.

The chain combines TRBV29-1 with TRBJ2-1; 11 bases align to TRBD1. The V gene end was trimmed by 4 bases and the J gene end by 8 bases; junction bases not matched to a gene: 16. CDR3 length: 17 amino acids. Germline CDR1 SQVTM, CDR2 ANQGSEA. CDR3 in amino acids: CSVVGEPGQGVFDEQFF. The DNA for the CDR3 is TGCAGCGTTGTCGGGGAGCCGGGACAGGGGGTCTTCGATGAGCAGTTCTTC.

The chain employs TRBV29-1 and TRBJ2-7; 10 bases are a match to TRBD2. Germline V lookup: CDR1 SQVTM, CDR2 ANQGSEA. After removal of 6 bases from V and 3 bases from J, the junction contained 2 bases not matched to a gene. The CDR3 is 12 amino acids. The CDR3 region has the DNA TGCAGCGTCGGGACTAGCGACTACGAGCAGTACTTC. Amino acids: CSVGTSDYEQYF.

This clonotype was seen more than once but under ten times. The CDR3 coding sequence is TGTGCTAGTGGCAGCGGATCAGCGGGAGGGGGGGGTGAGCAGTTCTTC. The encoded protein is CASGSGSAGGGGEQFF. J is TRBJ2-1 and V is TRBV12-5, with 10 nucleotides matching TRBD2. Unmatched junction bases numbered 14, after V lost 6 bases and J lost 9 bases. This CDR3 has 16 residues. The germline gives CDR1 LGHNT, CDR2 FRNRAP.

Only a few counts were recorded for this clonotype. V and J are TRBV5-4 and TRBJ2-7, with TRBD2 matching 11 bases. The CDR3 is made up of 15 amino acids. The trim removed 4 bases at V and 1 base at J, leaving 4 bases unmatched. Looked up from germline, CDR1 is SGHNT and CDR2 is YYREEE (reference sequence). The CDR3 loop reads CASSPGLAASYEQYF. DNA for the CDR3: TGTGCCAGCAGCCCGGGACTAGCGGCTTCCTACGAGCAGTACTTC.

This chain links TRBV3-1 with TRBJ2-1; 12 bases are shared with TRBD2. The CDR3 is 17 residues long. Germline CDR1 reads LGHDT; CDR2 reads YNNKEL (reference sequence). The V and J ends lost 2 bases and 4 bases, in that order; junction bases with no gene match: 6. The chain's CDR3 is CASSQLTSGRSYNEQFF. The CDR3 DNA is TGTGCCAGCAGCCAACTTACTAGCGGGAGGTCATACAATGAGCAGTTCTTC.

The J gene is TRBJ2-2, the V gene TRBV20-1, with 9 bases aligning to TRBD2. Germline values: CDR1 DFQATT, CDR2 SNEGSKA (reference sequence). This CDR3 has 15 amino acids. V lost 6 bases, J lost 2 bases, and 7 bases stayed unmatched. This CDR3 reads CSALAGSFNTGELFF. In nucleotides, the CDR3 is TGCAGTGCCCTAGCGGGATCTTTCAACACCGGGGAGCTGTTTTTT.

The chain is built from TRBV15 and TRBJ2-7; tentative D call: TRBD2 (6 bases). Germline CDR1 reads LNHNV; CDR2 reads YYDKDF (reference sequence). The CDR3 spans 15 residues. Trimming cost V 0 bases and J 0 bases, with 9 bases left between them. The CDR3 loop is CATSRDGGSSYEQYF. The CDR3 DNA follows: TGTGCCACCAGCAGAGACGGGGGTAGCTCCTACGAGCAGTACTTC.

Worth noting for this clonotype: Sequence at one end of the junction differs from germline and may be a read error. The chain links TRBV6-5 to TRBJ2-7; D could derive from TRBD1 or TRBD2 (5 bases each). In germline, CDR1 is MNHEY, CDR2 SVGAGI. This CDR3 is built from 14 residues. CDR3 in amino acids: CASSYGTTEYEQYF. The CDR3 bases are TGCGCCAGCAGTTACGGGACGACCGAGTACGAGCAGTACTTC.

The J gene is TRBJ2-5, the V gene TRBV2; 8 bases are shared with TRBD1. With V trimmed by 8 bases and J by 4 bases, 12 bases remained unmatched. Germline-derived CDR1 and CDR2 are SNHLY and FYNNEI. CDR3 size: 15 residues. DNA of the CDR3: TGTGCCAGCCGGGGCTACTCAGGGGGCAGAGAGACCCAGTACTTC. Translating gives CASRGYSGGRETQYF.

The CDR3 spells CASSTGEANYGYTF. The CDR3 DNA follows: TGCGCCAGCAGCACAGGCGAAGCGAACTATGGCTACACCTTC. The rearrangement joins TRBV5-1 to TRBJ1-2; D might be TRBD1 (5 bases). The V end was cut by 4 bases, the J end by 2 bases, with 12 bases between. The CDR3 totals 14 residues. Germline CDR1 and CDR2: SGHRS and YFSETQ.

This chain joins TRBV12-3 or TRBV12-4 and TRBJ2-5, with D perhaps matching TRBD1 or TRBD2 (5 bases each). Trimming cost V 2 bases and J 5 bases, with 15 bases left between them. The CDR3 totals 15 residues. This CDR3 is CASSLRSGATETQYF. Here the CDR3 DNA reads TGTGCCAGCAGTTTACGATCCGGGGCCACGGAGACCCAGTACTTC.

This clonotype was counted a few times. V is TRBV28 and J is TRBJ2-3; no clear D. Trimming left V 6 bases short and J 2 bases short, with 9 bases between. The CDR3 contains 13 residues. Germline-derived CDR1 and CDR2 are MDHEN and SYDVKM. The CDR3 DNA is TGTGCCAGCAGGTCGGGCACCACAGATACGCAGTATTTT. Its translation: CASRSGTTDTQYF.

The chain uses TRBV2 and TRBJ2-1; D unclear. The ends were cut back, 4 bases at V and 13 bases at J, with 11 bases in the middle. Germline V gene sequence: CDR1 SNHLY, CDR2 FYNNEI. This CDR3 is 11 amino acids long. CDR3 residues: CASSGGSVQFF. CDR3 DNA sequence: TGTGCCAGCAGTGGTGGGTCCGTTCAGTTCTTC.

The chain uses TRBV28 and TRBJ2-5; tentative D call: TRBD2 (7 bases). The CDR3 runs 14 residues. CDR1 MDHEN and CDR2 SYDVKM come from the germline V gene. V lost 4 bases, J lost 5 bases, and 14 bases lay in between. This CDR3 is CASSSRGRGETQYF. The CDR3 DNA follows: TGTGCCAGCAGTTCCCGTGGGAGGGGGGAGACCCAGTACTTC.

This clonotype was picked up a small number of times. The V call is TRBV6-2 or TRBV6-3, the J call TRBJ1-4; tentative D call: TRBD1 (6 bases). CDR1 and CDR2 (germline): MNHEY, SVGEGT. V dropped 4 bases and J dropped 0 bases, with 6 bases sitting between them. The CDR3 runs to 14 residues. The CDR3 here is CASSWTATNEKLFF. The CDR3 DNA reads TGTGCCAGCAGTTGGACAGCAACTAATGAAAAACTGTTTTTT.

In this sample, this clonotype turned up a few times. CDR3 DNA sequence: TGTGCCAGCAGCCCTACGGGCAGTCGTAACACCATATATTTT. This sequence encodes CASSPTGSRNTIYF. V and J are TRBV7-2 and TRBJ1-3, with D unresolved. CDR1 and CDR2 (germline): SGHTA, FQGNSA. The CDR3 runs to 14 residues. V lost 5 bases and J 7 bases, leaving 15 bases between the germline ends.

J is TRBJ2-7 and V is TRBV7-2, with TRBD2 matching over 12 bases. The CDR3 is made up of 16 amino acids. V shed 4 bases, J shed 4 bases, and the junction held 8 bases outside the gene matches. CDR1 SGHTA and CDR2 FQGNSA come from the germline V gene. The CDR3 bases are TGTGCCAGCAGCTCGACTAGCGGGAGTGTATATTACGAGCAGTACTTC. Protein sequence: CASSSTSGSVYYEQYF.

The chain combines TRBV28 with TRBJ1-1; D is undetermined. Deletions cut 1 base from V and 7 bases from J, with 4 bases between. CDR3 length equals 11 residues. Germline CDR1 is MDHEN and CDR2 is SYDVKM. The CDR3 spells CASSLSGEAFF. Here the CDR3 DNA reads TGTGCCAGCAGTTTATCGGGTGAAGCTTTCTTT.

The chain recombines TRBV3-1 with TRBJ1-2, with D perhaps matching TRBD1 (6 bases). Germline CDR1 and CDR2: LGHDT and YNNKEL (reference sequence). This CDR3 contains 14 residues. Trimming pared 6 bases from V and 2 bases from J, leaving 13 bases between. The CDR3 sequence: CASSQLGQNYGYTF. CDR3 nucleotides: TGTGCCAGCAGTCAACTAGGACAGAACTATGGCTACACCTTC.

J is TRBJ2-2 and V is TRBV7-6, with 11 bases aligning to TRBD2. Germline CDR1 is SGHVS and CDR2 is FNYEAQ. Unmatched junction bases numbered 10, after V lost 4 bases and J lost 3 bases. The CDR3 is 18 residues long. CDR3 sequence (DNA): TGTGCCAGCAGCTCCCCCCTTAGCGGGAGGGCCGACACCGGGGAGCTGTTTTTT. It codes for CASSSPLSGRADTGELFF.